This T cell receptor beta chain was documented in a study of cytomegalovirus exposure and HLA in healthy donors. TCRdb keeps only in-frame clones here, not all; method: immunoSEQ multiplex PCR. There are 190,000 or so clones in the sample; more than 65% occur only once, and about 2.8% lies in the top ten. Per germline, CDR1 LGHNA and CDR2 YSLEER. Trimming shortened V by 0 bases and J by 3 bases, and 12 bases separated the two germline ends. The CDR3 extends over 16 amino acids. The TCR sequence derives from a woman in her late teens or twenties in good health and CMV-seropositive. Sequenced: PBMCs. The chain couples TRBV4-3 to TRBJ1-3, with a possible D match to TRBD1 (6 bases). The CDR3 bases are TGCGCCAGCAGCCAAGATAGGGGGACAAATGGAAACACCATATATTTT. Translation: CASSQDRGTNGNTIYF.